This T cell receptor (beta chain) was observed in a study of cytomegalovirus exposure and HLA in healthy donors. Study conclusions and caveats: Listed as cytomegalovirus-associated were about 160 TCR beta chains. Among TCR beta chains of equal frequency, HLA-associated ones were more clonally expanded in a later analysis.

This clone was recorded only once. What it recognizes is unknown. Vbeta (60) and Jbeta (13) primers were used in the PCR. TCRdb's table, derived via immunoSEQ multiplex PCR, lists solely in-frame clones and lacks some. The repertoire holds roughly 200,000 clones, with approximately 80% as singletons. There are 14 residues in the CDR3. With 6 bases clipped from V and 7 bases from J, the junction kept 5 bases outside the gene matches. Germline CDR1 and CDR2: MNHEY and SVGAGI. Sequences were obtained from PBMCs. This clonotype was sampled from a man aged 50-59 years in good health and CMV-seronegative. This rearrangement joins TRBV6-5 to TRBJ2-5; 13 bases line up with TRBD2. The CDR3 spells CASRGLAGVGTQYF. For the CDR3, the DNA is TGTGCCAGCAGAGGACTAGCGGGAGTAGGGACCCAGTACTTC.